This T cell receptor (beta chain) derives from a study of T cell repertoires in cytomegalovirus infection. Study information: A matching HLA type, together with CMV infection, was signaled by public TCR beta signatures. General study points: The ex vivo response showed dominance by HLA-C-restricted CMV-specific TCR beta clonotypes. Carriage of CMV together with the relevant HLA was identifiable through cumulative public TCR beta family frequency.

This clonotype was detected ten times or more. What it recognizes is unknown. Germline V gene lookup returns CDR1 MNHEY and CDR2 SVGAGI. V lost 2 bases and J lost 0, with 13 bases in between. The CDR3 runs to 17 residues. TCRdb processed the reads anew with MiXCR; each CDR3 protein has one entry. The sample shows around 530,000 distinct CDR3 sequences, 16% of them seen only once. This TCR was sampled from a human donor in good health (CMV status not recorded). Some clones in this sample may be carry-over from other donors' samples. Specimen: CD8+ T cells from PBMCs. The V call is TRBV6-5, the J call TRBJ1-4; maybe TRBD1 (6 bases). The CDR3 coding sequence is TGTGCCAGCAGTTACCTTCGGACAGCTGCAACTAATGAAAAACTGTTTTTT. Residues: CASSYLRTAATNEKLFF.